The rows below give T cell receptor beta chains drawn from one sample of a study of blood T cells in healthy people across ages. Each CDR3 protein gets one entry after TCRdb re-called the 5' RACE reads with MiXCR. The data show roughly 1,700,000 distinct CDR3 sequences, 25% to 30% seen once. The sample was blood. The receptor source for this set is a woman between 25 and 40 years old in good health. Both conserved end residues are part of each CDR3. Fields, in order: D gene, clone size, V gene, J gene, CDR3 protein, CDR3 DNA. D genes are given only for firm matches. A row's size may be missing; if present it is once, few, many or a size class.

d_gene: TRBD1
abundance: NA
v_gene: TRBV9
j_gene: TRBJ1-4
CDR3aa: CASSFSDRSNEKLFF
CDR3nt: TGTGCCAGCAGCTTCTCGGACAGGTCAAATGAAAAACTGTTTTTT

d_gene: NA
abundance: NA
v_gene: TRBV2
j_gene: TRBJ2-3
CDR3aa: CASSERLSTDTQYF
CDR3nt: TGTGCCAGCAGTGAGAGGCTTAGCACAGATACGCAGTATTTT

d_gene: NA
abundance: many
v_gene: TRBV12-3/TRBV12-4
j_gene: TRBJ2-7
CDR3aa: CASSLGPGGREQYF
CDR3nt: TGTGCCAGCAGTTTAGGGCCTGGGGGACGCGAGCAGTACTTC

d_gene: NA
abundance: NA
v_gene: TRBV9
j_gene: TRBJ2-1
CDR3aa: CASSAGRSSYNEQCF
CDR3nt: TGTGCCAGCAGCGCAGGACGGAGCTCCTACAATGAGCAGTGCTTC

d_gene: NA
abundance: NA
v_gene: TRBV29-1
j_gene: TRBJ1-4
CDR3aa: CSVGMSNEKLFF
CDR3nt: TGCAGCGTCGGAATGTCAAATGAAAAACTGTTTTTT

d_gene: TRBD1
abundance: few
v_gene: TRBV6-5
j_gene: TRBJ1-4
CDR3aa: CASSYSLGTGMEDEKLFF
CDR3nt: TGTGCCAGCAGTTACTCACTCGGGACAGGGATGGAGGATGAAAAACTGTTTTTT

d_gene: TRBD1
abundance: many
v_gene: TRBV11-2
j_gene: TRBJ2-7
CDR3aa: CASSLERGRYEQYF
CDR3nt: TGTGCCAGCAGCTTAGAGAGGGGGCGGTACGAGCAGTACTTC

d_gene: NA
abundance: few
v_gene: TRBV5-1
j_gene: TRBJ2-5
CDR3aa: CASSLGYETQYF
CDR3nt: TGCGCCAGCAGCTTGGGATACGAGACCCAGTACTTC

d_gene: NA
abundance: NA
v_gene: TRBV25-1
j_gene: TRBJ2-7
CDR3aa: CVSSELKGEQYF
CDR3nt: TGTGTCAGCAGTGAATTAAAGGGCGAGCAGTACTTC

d_gene: TRBD2
abundance: few
v_gene: TRBV14
j_gene: TRBJ2-5
CDR3aa: CASSQDMYGGQETQYF
CDR3nt: TGTGCCAGCAGCCAAGATATGTACGGGGGGCAAGAGACCCAGTACTTC

d_gene: TRBD2
abundance: NA
v_gene: TRBV15
j_gene: TRBJ2-2
CDR3aa: CATSRPLLAGVNTGELFF
CDR3nt: TGTGCCACCAGCAGGCCCCTACTAGCGGGGGTGAACACCGGGGAGCTGTTTTTT

d_gene: NA
abundance: few
v_gene: TRBV28
j_gene: TRBJ2-1
CDR3aa: CASSSQGFSSYNEQFF
CDR3nt: TGTGCCAGCAGTTCCCAGGGGTTCAGCTCATACAATGAACAGTTCTTC

d_gene: TRBD2
abundance: NA
v_gene: TRBV25-1
j_gene: TRBJ2-5
CDR3aa: CASSDDLAGGPGCDDQYF
CDR3nt: TGTGCCAGCAGTGATGATCTAGCGGGGGGGCCGGGTTGTGACGACCAGTACTTC

d_gene: NA
abundance: NA
v_gene: TRBV12-3/TRBV12-4
j_gene: TRBJ2-7
CDR3aa: CASSWATPYEQYF
CDR3nt: TGTGCCAGCAGTTGGGCGACCCCTTACGAGCAGTACTTC

d_gene: NA
abundance: few
v_gene: TRBV6-5
j_gene: TRBJ1-2
CDR3aa: CASSSSRGGSLYGYTF
CDR3nt: TGTGCCAGCAGTTCCTCTCGGGGGGGGAGCCTCTATGGCTACACCTTC

d_gene: NA
abundance: few
v_gene: TRBV20-1
j_gene: TRBJ2-7
CDR3aa: CSARGQDGRLNEQYF
CDR3nt: TGCAGTGCTAGAGGACAGGACGGCCGCCTGAACGAGCAGTACTTC

d_gene: NA
abundance: many
v_gene: TRBV29-1
j_gene: TRBJ2-7
CDR3aa: CSVVMTSATYEQYF
CDR3nt: TGCAGCGTTGTGATGACTAGTGCCACCTACGAGCAGTACTTC

d_gene: TRBD1
abundance: NA
v_gene: TRBV19
j_gene: TRBJ2-1
CDR3aa: CASSIFRDSREQFF
CDR3nt: TGTGCCAGTAGTATTTTTAGGGACAGTCGCGAGCAGTTCTTC

d_gene: NA
abundance: NA
v_gene: TRBV28
j_gene: TRBJ1-1
CDR3aa: CASSPLTFSAEAFF
CDR3nt: TGTGCCAGCAGTCCATTGACTTTTTCTGCTGAAGCTTTCTTT

d_gene: TRBD1
abundance: NA
v_gene: TRBV7-2
j_gene: TRBJ2-2
CDR3aa: CASSFSWDRDPGTGELFF
CDR3nt: TGTGCCAGCAGCTTTTCATGGGACAGGGACCCGGGCACCGGGGAGCTGTTTTTT

d_gene: TRBD1
abundance: NA
v_gene: TRBV7-2
j_gene: TRBJ1-6
CDR3aa: CASSFTGQVNSPLHF
CDR3nt: TGTGCCAGCAGCTTCACGGGACAGGTCAATTCACCCCTCCACTTT

d_gene: TRBD1
abundance: NA
v_gene: TRBV12-3/TRBV12-4
j_gene: TRBJ2-7
CDR3aa: CASTLPGQYNEQYF
CDR3nt: TGTGCCAGCACCCTACCGGGACAGTACAATGAGCAGTACTTT

d_gene: NA
abundance: many
v_gene: TRBV20-1
j_gene: TRBJ2-7
CDR3aa: CSAGAPPGEQYF
CDR3nt: TGCAGTGCTGGAGCGCCTCCTGGCGAGCAGTACTTC

d_gene: NA
abundance: few
v_gene: TRBV9
j_gene: TRBJ2-3
CDR3aa: CASSVETDSTDTQYF
CDR3nt: TGTGCCAGCAGCGTAGAGACAGATAGCACAGATACGCAGTATTTT

d_gene: NA
abundance: few
v_gene: TRBV6-1
j_gene: TRBJ2-5
CDR3aa: CASSRQTVQETQYF
CDR3nt: TGTGCCAGCAGCAGACAGACCGTCCAAGAGACCCAGTACTTC

d_gene: TRBD2
abundance: NA
v_gene: TRBV7-2
j_gene: TRBJ2-1
CDR3aa: CASSLVRGEPKNEQFF
CDR3nt: TGTGCCAGCAGCTTGGTCCGGGGGGAGCCGAAAAATGAGCAGTTCTTC

d_gene: NA
abundance: NA
v_gene: TRBV5-1
j_gene: TRBJ1-3
CDR3aa: CASSTGLISGNTIYF
CDR3nt: TGCGCCAGCAGCACTGGCCTGATCTCTGGAAACACCATATATTTT

d_gene: TRBD2
abundance: NA
v_gene: TRBV7-8
j_gene: TRBJ2-1
CDR3aa: CASRAGREQFF
CDR3nt: TGTGCCAGCAGAGCGGGAAGGGAGCAGTTCTTC

d_gene: NA
abundance: NA
v_gene: TRBV5-1
j_gene: TRBJ1-5
CDR3aa: CASSLGGSASQPQHF
CDR3nt: TGCGCCAGCAGCTTGGGAGGGTCGGCAAGTCAGCCCCAGCATTTT

d_gene: NA
abundance: NA
v_gene: TRBV29-1
j_gene: TRBJ1-1
CDR3aa: CSVGGRQMNTEAFF
CDR3nt: TGCAGCGTTGGGGGGAGACAGATGAACACTGAAGCTTTCTTT